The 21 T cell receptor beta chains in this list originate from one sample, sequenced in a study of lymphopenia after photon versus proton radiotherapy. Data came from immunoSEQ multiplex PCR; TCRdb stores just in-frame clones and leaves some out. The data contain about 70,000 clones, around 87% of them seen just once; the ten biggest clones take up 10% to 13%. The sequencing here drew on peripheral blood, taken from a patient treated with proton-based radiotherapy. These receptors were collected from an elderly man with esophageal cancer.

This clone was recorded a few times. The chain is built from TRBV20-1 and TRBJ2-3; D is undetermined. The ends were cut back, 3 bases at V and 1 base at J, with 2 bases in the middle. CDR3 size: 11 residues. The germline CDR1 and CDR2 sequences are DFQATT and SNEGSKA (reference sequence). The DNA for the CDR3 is TGCAGTGCTAGCGGCACAGATACGCAGTATTTT. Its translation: CSASGTDTQYF.

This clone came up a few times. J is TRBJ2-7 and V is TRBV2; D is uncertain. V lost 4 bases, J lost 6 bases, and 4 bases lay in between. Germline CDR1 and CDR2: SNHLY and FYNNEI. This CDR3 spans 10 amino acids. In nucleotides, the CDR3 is TGTGCCAGCAGTGTAGGCGAGCAGTACTTC. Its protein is CASSVGEQYF.

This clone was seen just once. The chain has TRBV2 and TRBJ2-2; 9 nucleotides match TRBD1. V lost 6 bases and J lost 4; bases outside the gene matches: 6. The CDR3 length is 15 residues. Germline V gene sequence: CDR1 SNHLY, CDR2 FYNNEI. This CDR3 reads CASRYRGHRTGELFF. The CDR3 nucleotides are TGTGCCAGCAGGTACAGGGGGCATCGCACCGGGGAGCTGTTTTTT.

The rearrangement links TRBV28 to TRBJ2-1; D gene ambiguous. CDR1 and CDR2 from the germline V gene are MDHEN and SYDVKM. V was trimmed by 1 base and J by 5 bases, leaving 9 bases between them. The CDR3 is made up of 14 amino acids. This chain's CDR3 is CASSLFTGDNEQFF. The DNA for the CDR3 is TGTGCCAGCAGTTTATTCACGGGCGACAATGAGCAGTTCTTC. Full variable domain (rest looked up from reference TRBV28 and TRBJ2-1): DVKVTQSSRYLVKRTGEKVFLECVQDMDHENMFWYRQDPGLGLRLIYFSYDVKMKEKGDIPEGYSVSREKKERFSLILESASTNQTSMYLCASSLFTGDNEQFFGPGTRLTVL.

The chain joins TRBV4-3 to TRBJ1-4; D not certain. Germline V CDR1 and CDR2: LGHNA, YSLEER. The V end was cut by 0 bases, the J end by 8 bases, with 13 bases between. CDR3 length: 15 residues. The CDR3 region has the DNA TGCGCCAGCAGCCAAGATTTAGGCGAGAGCGAAAAACTGTTTTTT. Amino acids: CASSQDLGESEKLFF.

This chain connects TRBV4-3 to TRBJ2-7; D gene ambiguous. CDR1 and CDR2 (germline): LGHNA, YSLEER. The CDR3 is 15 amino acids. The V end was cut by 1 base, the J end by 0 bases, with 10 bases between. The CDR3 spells CASSQVMENSYEQYF. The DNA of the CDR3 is TGCGCCAGCAGCCAAGTTATGGAGAACTCCTACGAGCAGTACTTC.

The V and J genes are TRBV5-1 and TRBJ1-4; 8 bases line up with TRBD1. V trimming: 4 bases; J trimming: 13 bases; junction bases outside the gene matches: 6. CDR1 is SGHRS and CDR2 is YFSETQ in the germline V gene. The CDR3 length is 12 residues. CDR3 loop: CASSPTGGALFF. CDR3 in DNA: TGCGCCAGCAGCCCCACAGGGGGAGCACTGTTTTTT.

CDR3 region: CATMTSGGVYNEQFF. The CDR3 DNA is TGTGCCACCATGACTAGCGGGGGGGTCTACAATGAGCAGTTCTTC. The rearrangement links TRBV19 to TRBJ2-1; TRBD2 agrees at 14 bases. V was pared by 10 bases and J by 3 bases, with 5 bases of the junction left unmatched. The CDR3 is made up of 15 amino acids. Germline V gene data show CDR1 as LNHDA and CDR2 as SQIVND (reference sequence).

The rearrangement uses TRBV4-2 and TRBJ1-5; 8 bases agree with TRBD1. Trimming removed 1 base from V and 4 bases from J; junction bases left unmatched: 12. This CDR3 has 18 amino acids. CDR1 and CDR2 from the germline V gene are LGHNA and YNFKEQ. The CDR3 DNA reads TGTGCCAGCAGCCAAGTTGTGGGAACAGGGGGGCCGAATCAGCCCCAGCATTTT. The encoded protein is CASSQVVGTGGPNQPQHF.

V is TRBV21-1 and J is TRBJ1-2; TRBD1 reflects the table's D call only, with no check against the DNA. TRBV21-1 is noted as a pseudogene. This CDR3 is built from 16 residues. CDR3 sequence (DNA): TGTGCCAGCAGCAACTCACAGGGTCTTTCGTCCCATGGCTACACCTTC. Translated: CASSNSQGLSSHGYTF.

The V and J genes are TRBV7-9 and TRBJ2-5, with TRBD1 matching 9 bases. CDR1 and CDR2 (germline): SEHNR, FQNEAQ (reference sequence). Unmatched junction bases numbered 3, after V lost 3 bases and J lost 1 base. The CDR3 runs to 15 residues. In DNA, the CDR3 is TGTGCCAGCAGCTTGAGGACAGGGGTCCAAGAGACCCAGTACTTC. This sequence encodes CASSLRTGVQETQYF.

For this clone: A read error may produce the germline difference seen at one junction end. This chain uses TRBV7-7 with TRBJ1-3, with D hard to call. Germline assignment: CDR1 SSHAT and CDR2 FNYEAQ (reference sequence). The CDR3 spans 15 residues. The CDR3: CASSLDTVSGNTIYF. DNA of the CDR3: TGTGCTAGCAGCTTAGACACCGTCTCAGGAAACACCATATATTTT.

Here the CDR3 DNA reads TGTGCCAGCAGCCTCCTTCGAGGGGATACGCAGTATTTT. As protein: CASSLLRGDTQYF. This chain joins TRBV7-6 and TRBJ2-3, with a weak D call TRBD2 (5 bases). Germline CDR1 reads SGHVS; CDR2 reads FNYEAQ. The V end lost 5 bases, the J end lost 6 bases, and 12 bases lay between the germline ends. The CDR3 is 13 amino acids.

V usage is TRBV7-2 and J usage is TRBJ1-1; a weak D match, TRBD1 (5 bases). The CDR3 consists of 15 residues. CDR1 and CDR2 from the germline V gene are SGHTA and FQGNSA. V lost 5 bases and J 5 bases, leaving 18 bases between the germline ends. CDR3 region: CASSQQWGVGTEAFF. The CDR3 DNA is TGTGCCAGCAGCCAACAATGGGGGGTAGGAACTGAAGCTTTCTTT. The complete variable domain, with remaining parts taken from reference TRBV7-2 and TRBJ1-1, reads GAGVSQSPSNKVTEKGKDVELRCDPISGHTALYWYRQSLGQGLEFLIYFQGNSAPDKSGLPSDRFSAERTGGSVSTLTIQRTQQEDSAVYLCASSQQWGVGTEAFFGQGTRLTVV.

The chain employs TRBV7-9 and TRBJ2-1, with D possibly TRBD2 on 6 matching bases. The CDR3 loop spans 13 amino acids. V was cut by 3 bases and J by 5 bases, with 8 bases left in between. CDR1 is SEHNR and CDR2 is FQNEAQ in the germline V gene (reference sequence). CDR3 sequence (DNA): TGTGCCAGCAGCTTCGGAGGGAACAATGAGCAGTTCTTC. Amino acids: CASSFGGNNEQFF.

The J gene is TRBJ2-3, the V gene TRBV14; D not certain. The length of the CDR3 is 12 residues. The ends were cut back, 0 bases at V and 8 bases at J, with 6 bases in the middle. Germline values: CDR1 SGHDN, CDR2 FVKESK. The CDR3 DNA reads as TGTGCCAGCAGCCAAGATTGGGTTACGCAGTATTTT. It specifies CASSQDWVTQYF.

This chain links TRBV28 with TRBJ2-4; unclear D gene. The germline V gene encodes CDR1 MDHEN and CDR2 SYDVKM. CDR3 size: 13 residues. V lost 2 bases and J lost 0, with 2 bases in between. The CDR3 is CASSLIAKNIQYF. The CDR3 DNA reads TGTGCCAGCAGTTTAATAGCCAAAAACATTCAGTACTTC.

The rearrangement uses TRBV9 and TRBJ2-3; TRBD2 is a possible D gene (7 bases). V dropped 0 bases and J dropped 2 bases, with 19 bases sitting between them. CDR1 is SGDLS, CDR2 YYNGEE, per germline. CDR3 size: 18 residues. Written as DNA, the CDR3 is TGTGCCAGCAGCGTAGACCCGGCCGAGGGGGGGTTCACAGATACGCAGTATTTT. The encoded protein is CASSVDPAEGGFTDTQYF.

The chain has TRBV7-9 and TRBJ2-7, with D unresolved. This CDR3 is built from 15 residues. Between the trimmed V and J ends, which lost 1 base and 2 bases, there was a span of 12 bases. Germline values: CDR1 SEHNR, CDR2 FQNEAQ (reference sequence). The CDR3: CASSLDGAGPYEQYF. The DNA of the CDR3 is TGTGCCAGCAGCTTAGATGGCGCCGGGCCCTACGAGCAGTACTTC.

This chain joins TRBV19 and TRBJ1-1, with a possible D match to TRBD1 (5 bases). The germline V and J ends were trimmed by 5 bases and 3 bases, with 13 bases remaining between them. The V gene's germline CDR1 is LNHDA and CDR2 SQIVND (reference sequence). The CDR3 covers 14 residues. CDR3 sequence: CASSPGATYTEAFF. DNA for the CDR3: TGTGCCAGTAGTCCTGGGGCTACGTACACTGAAGCTTTCTTT.

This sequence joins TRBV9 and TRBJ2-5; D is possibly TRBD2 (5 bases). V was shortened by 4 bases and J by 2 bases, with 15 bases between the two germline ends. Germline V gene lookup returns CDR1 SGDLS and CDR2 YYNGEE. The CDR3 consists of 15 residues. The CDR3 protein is CASSPWTGEQETQYF. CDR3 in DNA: TGTGCCAGCAGCCCGTGGACCGGGGAGCAAGAGACCCAGTACTTC.